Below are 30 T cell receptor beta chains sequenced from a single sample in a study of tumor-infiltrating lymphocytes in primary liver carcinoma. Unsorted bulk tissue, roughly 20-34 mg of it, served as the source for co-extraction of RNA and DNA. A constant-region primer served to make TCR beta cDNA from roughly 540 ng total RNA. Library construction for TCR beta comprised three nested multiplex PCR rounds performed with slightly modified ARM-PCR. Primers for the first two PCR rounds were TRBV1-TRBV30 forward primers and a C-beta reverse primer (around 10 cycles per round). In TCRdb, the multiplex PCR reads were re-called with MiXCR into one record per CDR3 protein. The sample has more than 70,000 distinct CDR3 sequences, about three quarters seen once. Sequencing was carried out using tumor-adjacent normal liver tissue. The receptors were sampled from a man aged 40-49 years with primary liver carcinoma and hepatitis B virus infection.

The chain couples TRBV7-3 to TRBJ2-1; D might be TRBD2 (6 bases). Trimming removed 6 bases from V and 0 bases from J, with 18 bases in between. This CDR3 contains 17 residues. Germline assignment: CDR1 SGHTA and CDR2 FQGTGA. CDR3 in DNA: TGTGCCAGCAGTTTTACACCGGGACTTCACTCCTACAATGAGCAGTTCTTC. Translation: CASSFTPGLHSYNEQFF.

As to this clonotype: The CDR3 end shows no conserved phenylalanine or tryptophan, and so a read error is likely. Here the CDR3 reads CTSSLEQGEGPLHY. In nucleotides, the CDR3 is TGTACCAGCAGCCTGGAGCAGGGTGAAGGACCCCTCCACTAT. The rearrangement joins TRBV12-3 or TRBV12-4 to TRBJ1-6, with D tentatively TRBD1 (5 bases). This CDR3 has 14 amino acids.

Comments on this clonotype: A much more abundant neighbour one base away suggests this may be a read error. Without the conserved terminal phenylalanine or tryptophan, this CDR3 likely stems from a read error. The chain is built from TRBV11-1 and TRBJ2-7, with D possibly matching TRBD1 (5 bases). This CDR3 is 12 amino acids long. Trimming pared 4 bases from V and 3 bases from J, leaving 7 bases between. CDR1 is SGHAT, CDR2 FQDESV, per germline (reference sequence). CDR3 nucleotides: TGTGCCAGCAGCTCCGACAGCTACGAGCAGTACTTA. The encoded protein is CASSSDSYEQYL.

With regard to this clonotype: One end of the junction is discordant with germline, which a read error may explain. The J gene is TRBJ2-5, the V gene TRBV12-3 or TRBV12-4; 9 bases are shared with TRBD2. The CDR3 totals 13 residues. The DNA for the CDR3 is TGTGCCATCAGTTTAGCGGGGGTAGAGACCGAGTACTTC. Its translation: CAISLAGVETEYF.

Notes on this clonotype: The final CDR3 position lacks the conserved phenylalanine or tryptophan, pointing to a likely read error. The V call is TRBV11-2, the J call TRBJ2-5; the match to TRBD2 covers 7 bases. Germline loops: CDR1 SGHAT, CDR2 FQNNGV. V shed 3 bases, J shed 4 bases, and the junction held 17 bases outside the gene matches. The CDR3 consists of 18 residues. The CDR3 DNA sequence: TGTGCCAGCAGCTTGGATCCGTGGTCTGGCGGGAGAGGAGAGACCCAGTACATC. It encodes CASSLDPWSGGRGETQYI.

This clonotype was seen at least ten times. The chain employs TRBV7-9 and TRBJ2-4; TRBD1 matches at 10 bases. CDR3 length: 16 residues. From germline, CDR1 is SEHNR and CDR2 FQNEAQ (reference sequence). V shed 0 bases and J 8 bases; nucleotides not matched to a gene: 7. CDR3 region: CASSLATGGDLDIQYF. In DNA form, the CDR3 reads TGTGCCAGCAGCTTAGCGACAGGGGGCGATTTAGACATTCAGTACTTC.

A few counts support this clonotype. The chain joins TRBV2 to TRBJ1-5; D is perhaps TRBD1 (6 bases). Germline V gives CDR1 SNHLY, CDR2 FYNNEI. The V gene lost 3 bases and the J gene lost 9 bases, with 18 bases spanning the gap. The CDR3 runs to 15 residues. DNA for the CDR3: TGTGCCAGCAGTGAGGGACACAATCAGGCGTGGCCCCAGCATTTT. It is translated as CASSEGHNQAWPQHF. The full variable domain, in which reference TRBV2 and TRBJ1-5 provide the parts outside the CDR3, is EPEVTQTPSHQVTQMGQEVILRCVPISNHLYFYWYRQILGQKVEFLVSFYNNEISEKSEIFDDQFSVERPDGSNFTLKIRSTKLEDSAMYFCASSEGHNQAWPQHFGDGTRLSIL.

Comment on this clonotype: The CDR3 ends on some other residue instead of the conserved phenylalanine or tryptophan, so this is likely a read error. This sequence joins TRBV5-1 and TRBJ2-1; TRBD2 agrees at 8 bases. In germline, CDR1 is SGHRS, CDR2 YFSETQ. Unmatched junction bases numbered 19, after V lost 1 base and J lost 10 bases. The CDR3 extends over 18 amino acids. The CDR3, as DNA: TGCGCCAGCAGCTTGTTAGACACAGGCGGGAGGACGCCTTCCGAGCAGTTCTTG. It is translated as CASSLLDTGGRTPSEQFL.

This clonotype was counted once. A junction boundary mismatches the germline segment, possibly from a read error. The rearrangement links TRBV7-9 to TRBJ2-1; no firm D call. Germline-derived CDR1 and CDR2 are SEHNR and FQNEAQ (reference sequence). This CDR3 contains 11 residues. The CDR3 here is CASSLAFEQFF. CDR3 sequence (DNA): TGCGCCAGCAGCCTTGCCTTTGAGCAGTTCTTC.

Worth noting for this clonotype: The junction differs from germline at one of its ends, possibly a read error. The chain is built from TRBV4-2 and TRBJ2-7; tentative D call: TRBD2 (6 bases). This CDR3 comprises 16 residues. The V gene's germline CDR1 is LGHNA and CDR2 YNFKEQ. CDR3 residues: CASSQAASVVSYEQYF. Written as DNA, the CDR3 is TGTGCCAGCAGTCAAGCCGCTAGCGTGGTTTCCTACGAGCAGTACTTC.

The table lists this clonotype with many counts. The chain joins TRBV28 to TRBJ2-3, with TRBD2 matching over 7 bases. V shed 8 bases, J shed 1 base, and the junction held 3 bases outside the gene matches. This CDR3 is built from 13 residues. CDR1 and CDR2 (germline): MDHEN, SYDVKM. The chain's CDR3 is CASGGRGTDTQYF. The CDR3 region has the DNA TGTGCCAGCGGAGGGAGGGGCACAGATACGCAGTATTTT.

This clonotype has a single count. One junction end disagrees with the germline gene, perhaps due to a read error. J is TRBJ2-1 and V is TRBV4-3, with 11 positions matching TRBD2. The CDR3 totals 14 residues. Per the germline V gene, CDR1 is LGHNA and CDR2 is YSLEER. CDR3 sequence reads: CASSQDSGRDERFF. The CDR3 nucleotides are TGCGCCAGCAGCCAAGATAGCGGGAGGGATGAGCGGTTCTTC.

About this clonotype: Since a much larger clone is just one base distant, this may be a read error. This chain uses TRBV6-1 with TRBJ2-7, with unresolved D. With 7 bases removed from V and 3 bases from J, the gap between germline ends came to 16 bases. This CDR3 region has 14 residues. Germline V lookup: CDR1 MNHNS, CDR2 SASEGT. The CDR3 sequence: CASNGAPDGYEQYF. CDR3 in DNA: TGTGCCAGCAATGGAGCCCCGGACGGCTACGAGCAGTACTTC.

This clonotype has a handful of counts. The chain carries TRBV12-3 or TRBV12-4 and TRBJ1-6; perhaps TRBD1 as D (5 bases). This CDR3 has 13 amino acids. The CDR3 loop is CVSSLGGNSPLHF. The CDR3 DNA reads TGTGTCAGTTCATTGGGGGGGAATTCACCCCTCCACTTT.

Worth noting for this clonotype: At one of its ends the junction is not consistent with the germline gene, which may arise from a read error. CDR3 amino acids: CGSSRGLRNEQYF. In nucleotides, the CDR3 is TGTGGCAGCAGCCGCGGATTGCGAAATGAACAGTACTTC. The chain recombines TRBV7-9 with TRBJ2-7, with D unclear. The CDR3 spans 13 residues. Germline CDR1 is SEHNR and CDR2 is FQNEAQ (reference sequence).

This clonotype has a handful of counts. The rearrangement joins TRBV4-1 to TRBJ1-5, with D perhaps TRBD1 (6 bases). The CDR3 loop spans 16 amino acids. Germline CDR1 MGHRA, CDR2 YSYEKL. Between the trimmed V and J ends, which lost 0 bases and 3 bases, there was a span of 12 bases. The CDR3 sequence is CASSQEDAGANQPQHF. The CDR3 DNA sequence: TGCGCCAGCAGCCAAGAAGATGCGGGGGCCAATCAGCCCCAGCATTTT.

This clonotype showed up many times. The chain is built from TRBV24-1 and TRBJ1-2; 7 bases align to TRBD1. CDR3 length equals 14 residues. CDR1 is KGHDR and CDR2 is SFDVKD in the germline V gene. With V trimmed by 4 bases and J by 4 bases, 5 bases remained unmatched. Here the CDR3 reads CATSDDREAYGYTF. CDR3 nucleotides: TGTGCCACCAGTGACGACAGGGAGGCCTATGGCTACACCTTC.

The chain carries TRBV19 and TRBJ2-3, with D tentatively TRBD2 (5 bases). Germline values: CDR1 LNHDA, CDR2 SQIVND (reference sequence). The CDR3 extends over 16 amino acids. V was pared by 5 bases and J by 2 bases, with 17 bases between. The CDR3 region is CASSVRGSTSTDTQYF. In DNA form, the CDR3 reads TGTGCCAGTAGTGTGCGAGGGAGCACCTCCACAGATACGCAGTATTTT. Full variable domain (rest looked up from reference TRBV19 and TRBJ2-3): DGGITQSPKYLFRKEGQNVTLSCEQNLNHDAMYWYRQDPGQGLRLIYYSQIVNDFQKGDIAEGYSVSREKKESFPLTVTSAQKNPTAFYLCASSVRGSTSTDTQYFGPGTRLTVL.

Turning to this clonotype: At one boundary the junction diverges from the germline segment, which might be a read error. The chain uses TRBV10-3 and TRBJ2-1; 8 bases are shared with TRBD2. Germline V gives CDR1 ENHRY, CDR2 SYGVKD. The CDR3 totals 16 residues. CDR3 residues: CAIGGASGPTYKEQFF. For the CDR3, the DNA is TGTGCCATCGGTGGGGCTAGCGGGCCTACCTACAAAGAGCAGTTCTTC.

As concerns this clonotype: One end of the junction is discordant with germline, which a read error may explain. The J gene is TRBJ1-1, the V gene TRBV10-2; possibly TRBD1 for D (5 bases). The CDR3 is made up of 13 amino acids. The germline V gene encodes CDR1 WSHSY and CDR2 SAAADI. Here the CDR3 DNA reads TGCGTCAGCAGCGACTGGGGGATCACTGAAGCTTTCTTT. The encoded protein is CVSSDWGITEAFF.

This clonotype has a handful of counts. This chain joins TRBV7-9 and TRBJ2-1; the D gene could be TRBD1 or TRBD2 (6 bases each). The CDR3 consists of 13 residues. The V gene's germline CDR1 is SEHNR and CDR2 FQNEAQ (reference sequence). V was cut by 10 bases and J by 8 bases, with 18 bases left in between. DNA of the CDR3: TGTGCCATACCGGGGGCTCATAGCGATGAGCAGTTCTTC. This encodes CAIPGAHSDEQFF.

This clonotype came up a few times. The CDR3 sequence: CAISESSGDYGYTF. The CDR3 DNA reads as TGTGCCATCAGTGAGTCGTCAGGGGACTATGGCTACACCTTC. The gene calls are TRBV10-3 and TRBJ1-2; perhaps TRBD1 as D (6 bases). This CDR3 is built from 14 residues. Germline V CDR1 and CDR2: ENHRY, SYGVKD. The ends were cut back, 0 bases at V and 3 bases at J, with 8 bases in the middle.

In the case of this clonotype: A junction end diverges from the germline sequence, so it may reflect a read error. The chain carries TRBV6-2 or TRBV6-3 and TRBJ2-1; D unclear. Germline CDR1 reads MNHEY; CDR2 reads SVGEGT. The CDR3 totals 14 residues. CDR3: CASSYQQERPWQLF. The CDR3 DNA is TGTGCCAGCAGTTACCAGCAGGAGCGCCCCTGGCAGCTCTTT.

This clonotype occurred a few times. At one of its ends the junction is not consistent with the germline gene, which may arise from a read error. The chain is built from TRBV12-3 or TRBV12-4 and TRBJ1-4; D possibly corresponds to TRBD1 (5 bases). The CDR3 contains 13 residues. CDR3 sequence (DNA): TGTGCCAGCAGTTTAGCTGGGACCGAAAAACTGCTTTTT. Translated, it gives CASSLAGTEKLLF.

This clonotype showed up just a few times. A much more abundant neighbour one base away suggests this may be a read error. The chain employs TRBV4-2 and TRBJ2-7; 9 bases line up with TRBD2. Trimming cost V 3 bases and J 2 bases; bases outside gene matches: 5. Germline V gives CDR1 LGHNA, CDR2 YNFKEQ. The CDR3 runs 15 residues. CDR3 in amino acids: CASSQSSGNPYEQYF. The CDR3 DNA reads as TGTGCCAGCAGCCAGTCTAGCGGGAACCCCTACGAGCAGTACTTC.

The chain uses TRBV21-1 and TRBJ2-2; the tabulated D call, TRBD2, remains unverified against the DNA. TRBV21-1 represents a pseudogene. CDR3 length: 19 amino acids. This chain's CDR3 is CASNKVSRTSGRNTGELFF. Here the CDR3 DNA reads TGTGCCAGCAACAAAGTTTCAAGGACTAGCGGAAGGAACACCGGGGAGCTGTTTTTT.

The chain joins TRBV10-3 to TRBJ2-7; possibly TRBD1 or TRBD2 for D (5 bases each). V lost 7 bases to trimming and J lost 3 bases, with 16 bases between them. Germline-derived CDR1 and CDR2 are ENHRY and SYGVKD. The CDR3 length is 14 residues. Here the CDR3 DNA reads TGTGCCATCAATGGGACCTCCGGTTACTACGAGCAGTACTTC. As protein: CAINGTSGYYEQYF.

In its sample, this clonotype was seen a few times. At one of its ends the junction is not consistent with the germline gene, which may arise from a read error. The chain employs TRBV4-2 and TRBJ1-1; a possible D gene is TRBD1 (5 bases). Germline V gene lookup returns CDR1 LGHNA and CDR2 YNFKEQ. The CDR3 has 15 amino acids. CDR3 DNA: TGTGCCAGCAGTCAAGGGACCCCGGTAGGCCGTGAAGCTTTCTTT. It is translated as CASSQGTPVGREAFF.

The CDR3 loop is CASSFPGCEDNEQFF. The CDR3 coding sequence is TGTGCCAGCAGTTTCCCCGGGTGTGAGGACAATGAGCAGTTCTTC. J is TRBJ2-1 and V is TRBV12-3 or TRBV12-4, with D hard to call. The CDR3 extends over 15 amino acids. V was clipped by 3 bases and J by 5 bases, with 14 bases between them.

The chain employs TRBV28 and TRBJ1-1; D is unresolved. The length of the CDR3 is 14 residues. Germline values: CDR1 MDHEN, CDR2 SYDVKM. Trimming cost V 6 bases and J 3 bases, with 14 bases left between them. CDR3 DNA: TGTGCCAGCAGCCCCCGGACGGACTACACTGAAGCTTTCTTT. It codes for CASSPRTDYTEAFF.